This T cell receptor beta chain was sequenced during a study of T cell responses to AZD1222 COVID-19 vaccine. Overall study results and limits: None of the repertoires were sampled until the peak T cell response had passed.

The table came from immunoSEQ multiplex PCR; TCRdb's copy has only in-frame clones and leaves some out. This table has roughly 120,000 clones, 80% to 90% appearing once. The CDR3 is 13 amino acids. In germline, CDR1 is KGHSH, CDR2 LQKENI. The V and J ends lost 3 bases and 0 bases respectively, with 6 bases between them. Comments on this clone: Its antigen is as yet unknown.

The rearrangement uses TRBV18 and TRBJ2-7; the D is unclear. This TCR derives from an adult in good health. The starting material was peripheral blood, obtained on day 0 of AZD1222 vaccination. The CDR3 here is CASSPKSSYEQYF. The CDR3 DNA reads TGTGCCAGCTCACCGAAAAGCTCCTACGAGCAGTACTTC.